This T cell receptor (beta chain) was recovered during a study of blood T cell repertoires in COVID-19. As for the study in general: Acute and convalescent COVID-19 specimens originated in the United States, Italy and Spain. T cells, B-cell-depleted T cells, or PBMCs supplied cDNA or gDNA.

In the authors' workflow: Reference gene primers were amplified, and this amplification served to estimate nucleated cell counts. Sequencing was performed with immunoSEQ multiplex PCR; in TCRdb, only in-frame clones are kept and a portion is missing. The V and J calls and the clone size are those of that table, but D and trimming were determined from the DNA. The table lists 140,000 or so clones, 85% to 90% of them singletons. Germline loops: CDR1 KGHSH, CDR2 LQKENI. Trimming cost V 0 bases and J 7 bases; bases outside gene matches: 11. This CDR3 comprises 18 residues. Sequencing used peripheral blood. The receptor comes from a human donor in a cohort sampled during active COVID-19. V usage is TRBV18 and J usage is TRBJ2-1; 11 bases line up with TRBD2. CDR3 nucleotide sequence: TGTGCCAGCTCACCACCGGGGGTACTAGCGGGAGTGGAAAATGAGCAGTTCTTC. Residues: CASSPPGVLAGVENEQFF. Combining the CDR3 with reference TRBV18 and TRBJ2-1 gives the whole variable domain NAGVMQNPRHLVRRRGQEARLRCSPMKGHSHVYWYRQLPEEGLKFMVYLQKENIIDESGMPKERFSAEFPKEGPSILRIQQVVRGDSAAYFCASSPPGVLAGVENEQFFGPGTRLTVL.